The 9 T cell receptor beta chains given below trace back to one sample, sequenced in a study of tumor-infiltrating lymphocytes in primary liver carcinoma. Germline DNA was also extracted, and blood RNA derived from unsorted whole blood. With 400 to 550 ng total RNA as template and a constant-region primer, TCR beta cDNA was made. Construction of TCR beta libraries relied on three successive nested multiplex PCR rounds employing slightly modified ARM-PCR. PCR rounds one and two used TRBV1-TRBV30 forward primers with a C-beta reverse primer for 10 cycles each. TCRdb independently ran MiXCR on the multiplex PCR reads; one entry per CDR3 protein. The sample yields nearly 200,000 distinct CDR3 sequences, about 61% seen once. Sequenced sample: peripheral blood. These receptors were collected from a woman aged 55-75 years with primary liver carcinoma and hepatitis B virus infection.

Comments on this clonotype: A read error is possible here, since a much larger clone lies one base away. The genes are TRBV29-1 and TRBJ1-2; D unresolved. CDR3 length: 11 residues. Germline V gives CDR1 SQVTM, CDR2 ANQGSEA. CDR3 region: CRVGRNYGYTF. As DNA, the CDR3 is TGCAGGGTTGGCAGGAACTATGGCTACACCTTC.

On this clonotype: The junction departs from the called germline gene at one end, perhaps through a read error. The J gene is TRBJ2-1, the V gene TRBV11-2; D tentatively fits TRBD1 or TRBD2 (5 bases each). Germline CDR1 reads SGHAT; CDR2 reads FQNNGV. CDR3 length: 15 residues. CDR3 sequence: CASSTGRGYYNEQFF. The CDR3 coding sequence is TGTGCCAGCAGCACGGGGCGTGGGTACTACAATGAACAGTTCTTC. The variable domain in full, completed from reference TRBV11-2 and TRBJ2-1, reads EAGVAQSPRYKIIEKRQSVAFWCNPISGHATLYWYQQILGQGPKLLIQFQNNGVVDDSQLPKDRFSAERLKGVDSTLKIQPAKLEDSAVYLCASSTGRGYYNEQFFGPGTRLTVL.

The genes are TRBV29-1 and TRBJ1-4; TRBD1 aligns across 7 bases. The V segment lost 3 bases and the J segment 14 bases; nucleotides outside the gene matches: 18. The CDR3 has 15 amino acids. Germline V lookup: CDR1 SQVTM, CDR2 ANQGSEA. CDR3 loop: CSVDAPRDSVTKLFF. The CDR3 DNA follows: TGCAGCGTTGATGCCCCTCGGGACAGTGTGACGAAGCTGTTTTTT.

This clonotype is a singleton in its sample. A much more abundant neighbour one base away suggests this may be a read error. This chain connects TRBV6-5 to TRBJ2-1, with TRBD2 matching 9 bases. V shed 5 bases and J 0 bases; nucleotides not matched to a gene: 8. Germline V CDR1 and CDR2: MNHEY, SVGAGI. The CDR3 runs 17 residues. The DNA of the CDR3 is TGTGCCAGCAGTCGGAGTAGCGGGGGCAGCTCCTACAATGAGCAGTTCTTC. Amino acid sequence: CASSRSSGGSSYNEQFF.

This clonotype was found a few times. One junction end does not reproduce the germline sequence, and a read error may be involved. J is TRBJ1-6 and V is TRBV11-2; D gene unclear. Germline V gene sequence: CDR1 SGHAT, CDR2 FQNNGV. This CDR3 comprises 16 residues. CDR3 sequence reads: CASSLESRWSNSPLHF. CDR3 DNA sequence: TGTGCCAGCAGTTTAGAATCCAGGTGGAGTAATTCACCCCTCCACTTT.

Concerning this clonotype itself: A read error may be the cause here, since a much bigger clone is one base away. V gene TRBV6-5 combines with J gene TRBJ1-4, with D possibly matching TRBD1 (5 bases). V was clipped by 10 bases and J by 6 bases, with 15 bases between them. The CDR3 runs 13 residues. The germline gives CDR1 MNHEY, CDR2 SVGAGI. The CDR3 loop reads CATRQRAHEKLFF. CDR3 in DNA: TGTGCCACTCGACAGAGGGCTCATGAAAAACTGTTTTTT.

This clonotype has ten or more counts. This rearrangement joins TRBV29-1 to TRBJ2-3; 13 bases are shared with TRBD2. V shed 5 bases and J 2 bases; nucleotides not matched to a gene: 4. The CDR3 runs 15 residues. Germline V gives CDR1 SQVTM, CDR2 ANQGSEA. CDR3 residues: CSVPGLAGSTDTQYF. DNA for the CDR3: TGCAGCGTTCCGGGACTAGCGGGATCCACAGATACGCAGTATTTT.

The V and J genes are TRBV11-3 and TRBJ2-1; 14 nucleotides agree with TRBD2. Germline CDR1 is SGHNT and CDR2 is YENEEA. The CDR3 length is 15 residues. The CDR3 DNA follows: TGTACTATCAGCTTAGGGACTAGCGGGAGTCTTGAGCAGTTCTTC. It is translated as CTISLGTSGSLEQFF.

Points on this clonotype: One end of the junction varies from germline; a read error may be responsible. The genes are TRBV4-2 and TRBJ2-4; D may be TRBD1 (5 bases). Germline V CDR1 and CDR2: LGHNA, YNFKEQ. This CDR3 has 17 amino acids. CDR3 DNA sequence: TGTGCCAGCAGCCAAGTATCTCGGACAACGAGTAAAAACATTCAGTGCTTC. Encoded protein: CASSQVSRTTSKNIQCF.